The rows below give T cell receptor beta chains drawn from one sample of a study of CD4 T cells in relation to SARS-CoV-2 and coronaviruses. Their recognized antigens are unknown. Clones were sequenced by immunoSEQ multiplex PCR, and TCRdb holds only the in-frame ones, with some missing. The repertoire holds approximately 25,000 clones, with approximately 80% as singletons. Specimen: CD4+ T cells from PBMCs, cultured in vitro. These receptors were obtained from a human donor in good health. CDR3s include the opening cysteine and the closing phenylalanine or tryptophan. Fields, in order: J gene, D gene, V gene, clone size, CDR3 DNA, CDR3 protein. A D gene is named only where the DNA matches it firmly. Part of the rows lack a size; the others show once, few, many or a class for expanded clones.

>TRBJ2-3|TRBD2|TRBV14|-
TGTGCCAGCAGTCGGACTAGCGGGAGCGGCAATACGCAGTATTTT
CASSRTSGSGNTQYF
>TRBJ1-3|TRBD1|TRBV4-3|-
TGCGCCAGCAGCCAAGATAACAGGGGCCCGGGAAACACCATATATTTT
CASSQDNRGPGNTIYF
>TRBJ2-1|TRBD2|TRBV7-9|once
TGTGCCAGCAGCCCCCCACCCCGACTAGCCCATGAGCAGTTCTTC
CASSPPPRLAHEQFF
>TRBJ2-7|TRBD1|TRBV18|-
TGTGCCAGCTCACCAAGTCGCGACAGGGTCTCCTACGAGCAGTACTTC
CASSPSRDRVSYEQYF
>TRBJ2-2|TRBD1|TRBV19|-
TGTGCCAGTACCCTCGGGACAGGGGAATCCGGGGAGCTGTTTTTT
CASTLGTGESGELFF
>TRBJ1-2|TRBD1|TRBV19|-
TGTGCCAGTAGTATCGACAGGGACTATGGCTACACCTTC
CASSIDRDYGYTF
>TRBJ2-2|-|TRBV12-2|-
TGTGCAAGTCGCTTCGGGACCGGTAGGGGGAGGGCTTATAGGGAGCTGTTTTTT
CASRFGTGRGRAYRELFF
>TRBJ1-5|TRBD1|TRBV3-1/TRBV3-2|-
TGTGCCAGCAGCCAGGACAGGGGTCAGCCCCAGCATTTT
CASSQDRGQPQHF
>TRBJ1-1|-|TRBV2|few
TGTGCCAGCAAAGTCATCAGGGGCACCAGGGCCACTGAAGCTTTCTTT
CASKVIRGTRATEAFF
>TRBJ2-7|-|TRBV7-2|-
TGTGCCAGCAGATCACCGCCAGGCGCCGAGCAGTACTTC
CASRSPPGAEQYF
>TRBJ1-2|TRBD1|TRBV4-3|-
TGCGCCAGCAGCCAAGATGGGGGCAGGGGGCTTTATGGCTACACCTTC
CASSQDGGRGLYGYTF
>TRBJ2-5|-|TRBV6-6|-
TGTGCCAGCAGAGATACAGGTCAGGGGGAGACCCAGTACTTC
CASRDTGQGETQYF
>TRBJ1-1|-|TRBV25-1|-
TGTGCCAGCAGTGACAGGGGAGACACTGAAGCTTTCTTT
CASSDRGDTEAFF
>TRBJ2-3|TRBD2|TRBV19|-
TGTGCCAGTAGTTCCGGACTAGCGGGGTTTAGCACAGATACGCAGTATTTT
CASSSGLAGFSTDTQYF
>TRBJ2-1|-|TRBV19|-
TGTGCCAGTATCGGGCAACCCTATGGGGGCAATGAGCAGTTCTTC
CASIGQPYGGNEQFF
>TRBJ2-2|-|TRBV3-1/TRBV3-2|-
TGTGCCAGCAGCCAATTGTGGGGGGCGGACGGGGAGCTGTTTTTT
CASSQLWGADGELFF
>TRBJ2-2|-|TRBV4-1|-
TGCGCCAGCAGCCGGGGACCCAACACCGGGGAGCTGTTTTTT
CASSRGPNTGELFF
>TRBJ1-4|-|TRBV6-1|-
TGTGCCAGCAGTGAATTTTTGGTCGGGGTTTACGAAAAACTGTTTTTT
CASSEFLVGVYEKLFF
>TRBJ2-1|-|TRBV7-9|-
TGTGCCAGCAGCCTCCGGGATCAGAACAATGAGCAGTTCTTC
CASSLRDQNNEQFF
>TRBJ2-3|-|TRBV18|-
TGTGCCAGCTCACCATGGGACATCACAGATACGCAGTATTTT
CASSPWDITDTQYF